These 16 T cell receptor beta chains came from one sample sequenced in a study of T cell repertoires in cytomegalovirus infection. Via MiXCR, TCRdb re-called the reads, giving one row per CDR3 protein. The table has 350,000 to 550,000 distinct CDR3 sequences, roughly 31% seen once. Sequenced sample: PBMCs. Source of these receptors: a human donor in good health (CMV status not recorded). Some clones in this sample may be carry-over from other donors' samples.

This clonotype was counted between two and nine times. The CDR3 region is CAVGDRDRTDTQYF. The CDR3 nucleotides are TGTGCCGTCGGGGACCGGGACAGGACAGATACGCAGTATTTT. The chain joins TRBV24-1 to TRBJ2-3; TRBD1 aligns across 8 bases. This CDR3 is built from 14 residues. The germline gives CDR1 KGHDR, CDR2 SFDVKD. J lost 3 bases, V lost 12 bases, and 10 bases had no gene match.

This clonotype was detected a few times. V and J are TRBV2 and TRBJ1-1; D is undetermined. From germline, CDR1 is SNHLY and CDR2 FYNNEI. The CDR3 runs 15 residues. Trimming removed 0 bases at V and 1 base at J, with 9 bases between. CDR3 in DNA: TGTGCCAGCAGTGAAGCAGGGAAGCGGAACACTGAAGCTTTCTTT. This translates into CASSEAGKRNTEAFF.

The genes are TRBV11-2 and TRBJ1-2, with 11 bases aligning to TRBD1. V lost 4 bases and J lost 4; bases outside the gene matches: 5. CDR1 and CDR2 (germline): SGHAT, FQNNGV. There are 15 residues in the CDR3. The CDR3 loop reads CASSSKDRGLYGYTF. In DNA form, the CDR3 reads TGTGCCAGCAGCTCAAAGGACAGGGGGCTCTATGGCTACACCTTC.

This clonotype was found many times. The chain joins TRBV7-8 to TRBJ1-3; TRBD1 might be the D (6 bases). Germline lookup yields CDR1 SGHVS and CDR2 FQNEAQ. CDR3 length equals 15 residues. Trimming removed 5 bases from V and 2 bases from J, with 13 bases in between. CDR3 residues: CASSPGQGTGNTIYF. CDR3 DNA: TGTGCCAGCAGCCCCGGCCAGGGGACTGGAAACACCATATATTTT. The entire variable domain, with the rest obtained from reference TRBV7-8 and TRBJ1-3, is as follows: GAGVSQSPRYKVAKRGQDVALRCDPISGHVSLFWYQQALGQGPEFLTYFQNEAQLDKSGLPSDRFFAERPEGSVSTLKIQRTQQEDSAVYLCASSPGQGTGNTIYFGEGSWLTVV.

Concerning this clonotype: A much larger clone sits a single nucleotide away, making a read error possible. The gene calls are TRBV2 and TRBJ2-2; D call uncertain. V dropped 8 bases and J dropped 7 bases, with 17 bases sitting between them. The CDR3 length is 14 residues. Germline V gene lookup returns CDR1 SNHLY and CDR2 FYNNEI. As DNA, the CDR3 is TGTGCCAGCGGCCGGTGGGATCACCTCGGGGAGCTGTTTTTT. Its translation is CASGRWDHLGELFF.

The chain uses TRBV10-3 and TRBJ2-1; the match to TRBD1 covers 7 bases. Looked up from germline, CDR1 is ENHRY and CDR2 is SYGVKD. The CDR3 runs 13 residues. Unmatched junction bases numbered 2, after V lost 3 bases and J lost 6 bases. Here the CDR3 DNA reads TGTGCCATCAGTGATAACAGGGGCAATGAGCAGTTCTTC. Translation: CAISDNRGNEQFF.

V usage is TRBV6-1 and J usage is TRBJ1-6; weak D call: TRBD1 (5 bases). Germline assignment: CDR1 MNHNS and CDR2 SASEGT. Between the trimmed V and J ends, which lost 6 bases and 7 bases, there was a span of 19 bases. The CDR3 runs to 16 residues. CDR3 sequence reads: CASSPEGGAGNSPLHF. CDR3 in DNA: TGTGCCAGCAGCCCCGAGGGCGGGGCTGGCAATTCACCCCTCCACTTT.

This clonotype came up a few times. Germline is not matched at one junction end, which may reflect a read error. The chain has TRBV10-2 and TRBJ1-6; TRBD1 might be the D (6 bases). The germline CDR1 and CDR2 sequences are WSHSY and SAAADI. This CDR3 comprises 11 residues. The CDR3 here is CASSDGTQPLF. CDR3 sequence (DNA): TGCGCCAGCAGTGACGGGACACAACCCCTCTTT.

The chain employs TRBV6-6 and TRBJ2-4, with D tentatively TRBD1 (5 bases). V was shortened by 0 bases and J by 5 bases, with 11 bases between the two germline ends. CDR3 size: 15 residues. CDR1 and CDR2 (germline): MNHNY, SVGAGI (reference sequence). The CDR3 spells CASSYSSGAQNIQYF. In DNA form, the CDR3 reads TGTGCCAGCAGTTACTCGAGTGGGGCCCAAAACATTCAGTACTTC.

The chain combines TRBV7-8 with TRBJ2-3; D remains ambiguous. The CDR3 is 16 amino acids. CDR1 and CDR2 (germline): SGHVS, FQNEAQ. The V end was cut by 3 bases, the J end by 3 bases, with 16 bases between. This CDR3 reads CASSFARSSPTDTQYF. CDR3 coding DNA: TGTGCCAGCAGCTTCGCCCGGAGTAGTCCTACAGATACGCAGTATTTT.

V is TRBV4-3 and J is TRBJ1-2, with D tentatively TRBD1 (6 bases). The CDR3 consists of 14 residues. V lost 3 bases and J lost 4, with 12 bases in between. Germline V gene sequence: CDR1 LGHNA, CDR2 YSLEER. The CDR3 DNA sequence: TGCGCCAGCAGCCAGACCGGGACACCCTATGGCTACACCTTC. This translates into CASSQTGTPYGYTF.

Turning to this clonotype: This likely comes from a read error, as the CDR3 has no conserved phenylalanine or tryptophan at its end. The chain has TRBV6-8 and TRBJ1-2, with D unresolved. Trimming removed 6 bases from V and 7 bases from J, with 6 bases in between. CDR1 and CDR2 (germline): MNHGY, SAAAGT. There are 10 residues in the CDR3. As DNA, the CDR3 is TGTGCCAGCAGGGCGCGTGGCTACACCTGC. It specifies CASRARGYTC.

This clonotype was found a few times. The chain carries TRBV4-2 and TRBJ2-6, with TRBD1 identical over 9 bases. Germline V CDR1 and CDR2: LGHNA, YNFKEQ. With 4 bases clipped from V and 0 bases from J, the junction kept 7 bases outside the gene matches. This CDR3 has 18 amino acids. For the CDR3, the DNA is TGTGCCAGCAGCCCGCAGACAGGGGGATTCTCTGGGGCCAACGTCCTGACTTTC. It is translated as CASSPQTGGFSGANVLTF.

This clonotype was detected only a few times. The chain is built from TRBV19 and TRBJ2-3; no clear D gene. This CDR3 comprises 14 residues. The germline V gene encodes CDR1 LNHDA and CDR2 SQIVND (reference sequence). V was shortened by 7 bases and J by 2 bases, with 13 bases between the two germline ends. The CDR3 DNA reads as TGTGCCAGTACTGTCGGGTTCACCACAGATACGCAGTATTTT. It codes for CASTVGFTTDTQYF. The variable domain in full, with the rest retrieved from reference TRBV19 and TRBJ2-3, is DGGITQSPKYLFRKEGQNVTLSCEQNLNHDAMYWYRQDPGQGLRLIYYSQIVNDFQKGDIAEGYSVSREKKESFPLTVTSAQKNPTAFYLCASTVGFTTDTQYFGPGTRLTVL.

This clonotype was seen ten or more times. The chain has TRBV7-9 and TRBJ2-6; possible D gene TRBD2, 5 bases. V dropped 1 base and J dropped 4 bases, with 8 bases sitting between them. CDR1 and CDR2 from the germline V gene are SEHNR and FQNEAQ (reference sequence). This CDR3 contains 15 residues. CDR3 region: CASSLGSGGANVLTF. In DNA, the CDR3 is TGTGCCAGCAGCTTAGGTTCGGGAGGGGCCAACGTCCTGACTTTC.

CDR3: CASSEGPGRELFF. The CDR3, as DNA: TGTGCCAGCAGTGAGGGACCGGGTCGGGAACTGTTTTTT. This chain uses TRBV12-3 or TRBV12-4 with TRBJ1-4; D perhaps matches TRBD1 (5 bases). CDR3 length: 13 residues. The V end lost 5 bases, the J end lost 12 bases, and 16 bases lay between the germline ends.